This T cell receptor beta chain comes out of a study of identical twins. MiXCR was run by TCRdb on the 5' RACE reads, yielding one entry per CDR3 protein. The sample holds around 960,000 distinct CDR3 sequences, 9% to 15% seen once. This same sample was also part of a study on yellow fever vaccine responses in identical twins.

Sample: PBMCs. The clonotype originates from a woman aged 18 to 35 in good health.

The CDR3 coding sequence is TGCGCCAGCAGCTTCACTAGTTACCCAGATACGCAGTATTTT. Encoded protein: CASSFTSYPDTQYF. The chain joins TRBV5-1 to TRBJ2-3, with D perhaps matching TRBD2 (5 bases). The germline CDR1 and CDR2 sequences are SGHRS and YFSETQ. Trimming took off 2 bases at V and 4 bases at J, with 11 bases between the two ends. CDR3 length: 14 residues.